The rows below give T cell receptor beta chains drawn from one sample of a study of beta chain features in type 1 diabetes. The repertoire was sequenced with immunoSEQ multiplex PCR; TCRdb's copy has only in-frame clones and lacks some. The sample has 300,000 to 400,000 clones, under 8.5% seen once. The sequenced sample was central memory CD4+ T cells from blood. The receptors stem from a woman aged 18-29 years in good health. Each CDR3 is given with its conserved first and last residue. D genes are given only for firm matches. Not all rows give a size; the values are once, few, many and, for expanded clones, a class.

TRBD1	many	TRBJ2-5	TRBV28	15	CASSLTGPSQETQYF	TGTGCCAGCAGTTTGACAGGGCCGTCTCAAGAGACCCAGTACTTC
.	.	TRBJ2-1	TRBV11-1	13	CASNSGVYNEQFF	TGTGCCAGCAATAGCGGTGTCTACAATGAGCAGTTCTTC
.	.	TRBJ2-1	TRBV28	15	CASSRLAVAYNEQFF	TGTGCCAGCAGTCGTCTAGCAGTCGCCTACAATGAGCAGTTCTTC
.	few	TRBJ1-3	TRBV10-3	15	CAISPGGLAGNTIYF	TGTGCCATCAGTCCGGGGGGGTTGGCTGGAAACACCATATATTTT
TRBD2	.	TRBJ2-1	TRBV7-9	12	CASSQGLVGQFF	TGTGCCAGCAGCCAGGGACTAGTGGGGCAGTTCTTC
.	few	TRBJ2-5	TRBV29-1	13	CSVWRSVGETQYF	TGCAGCGTTTGGCGTAGCGTCGGGGAGACCCAGTACTTC
TRBD2	.	TRBJ2-7	TRBV15	14	CATSRDGRNYEQYF	TGTGCCACCAGCAGAGACGGGAGGAACTACGAGCAGTACTTC
TRBD1	.	TRBJ2-1	TRBV15	18	CATSRDSPGQGRYNEQFF	TGTGCCACCAGCAGAGATTCCCCGGGACAGGGGAGGTACAATGAGCAGTTCTTC
TRBD2	few	TRBJ2-3	TRBV5-1	17	CASKGTSGRYVTDTQYF	TGCGCCAGCAAAGGGACTAGCGGGCGCTATGTCACAGATACGCAGTATTTT
.	.	TRBJ2-7	TRBV28	14	CASSLYELAYEQYF	TGTGCCAGCAGTTTGTACGAACTTGCCTACGAGCAGTACTTC
.	.	TRBJ2-1	TRBV12-1	16	CASSFGGRSSYNEQFF	TGTGCCAGCAGCTTTGGCGGGCGTAGCTCCTACAATGAGCAGTTCTTC
.	few	TRBJ2-1	TRBV16	15	CASSQSRVKGHEQFF	TGTGCCAGCAGCCAATCCCGGGTTAAGGGGCATGAGCAGTTCTTC
.	.	TRBJ1-2	TRBV28	14	CASSLPPGSYGYTF	TGTGCCAGCAGTTTACCCCCCGGGTCTTATGGCTACACCTTC
.	.	TRBJ2-3	TRBV4-1	15	CASSLSIRPPDTQYF	TGCGCCAGCAGCCTTTCGATCCGCCCCCCAGATACGCAGTATTTT
TRBD2	few	TRBJ2-2	TRBV2	14	CASAGTSGTGELFF	TGTGCCAGCGCTGGGACTAGCGGCACCGGGGAGCTGTTTTTT
TRBD1	few	TRBJ1-3	TRBV28	15	CASSTGQGSRNTIYF	TGTGCCAGCTCCACTGGACAGGGGTCTAGAAACACCATATATTTT
TRBD2	.	TRBJ2-1	TRBV2	14	CASSVAGGPNEQFF	TGTGCCAGCAGTGTGGCGGGAGGGCCCAATGAGCAGTTCTTC
TRBD1	few	TRBJ1-2	TRBV28	17	CASRATAIGQGGGGYTF	TGTGCCAGCAGGGCCACTGCTATTGGACAGGGCGGTGGTGGCTACACCTTC
.	many	TRBJ2-6	TRBV10-3	13	CATSLAGANVLTF	TGTGCCACCTCATTGGCTGGGGCCAACGTCCTGACTTTC
.	.	TRBJ2-7	TRBV28	15	CASSLSGTGTYEQYF	TGTGCCAGCAGTTTAAGCGGGACAGGAACCTACGAGCAGTACTTC
.	many	TRBJ2-5	TRBV7-2	14	CASSLRAFQETQYF	TGTGCCAGCAGTCTGAGGGCGTTCCAAGAGACCCAGTACTTC
TRBD2	.	TRBJ2-3	TRBV4-3	17	CASSQEPSGRGGDTQYF	TGCGCCAGCAGCCAGGAGCCCAGCGGGAGAGGGGGAGATACGCAGTATTTT
TRBD2	.	TRBJ2-1	TRBV28	15	CASSLGLAGANGQFF	TGTGCCAGCAGTTTGGGACTAGCGGGAGCGAACGGGCAGTTCTTC
.	few	TRBJ2-5	TRBV18	13	CASSPETQETQYF	TGTGCCAGCTCACCAGAGACTCAAGAGACCCAGTACTTC
TRBD2	few	TRBJ2-2	TRBV29-1	17	CSVTGLAGGPNTGELFF	TGCAGCGTTACCGGACTAGCGGGAGGCCCGAACACCGGGGAGCTGTTTTTT
.	.	TRBJ2-3	TRBV7-2	13	CASSLEPPDTQYF	TGTGCCAGCAGCTTAGAACCGCCAGATACGCAGTATTTT
TRBD2	few	TRBJ2-3	TRBV2	14	CASSVRSGRDTQYF	TGTGCCAGCAGTGTGAGGAGCGGGAGGGATACGCAGTATTTT
.	many	TRBJ2-1	TRBV10-3	13	CAISPSVYNEQFF	TGTGCCATCAGTCCTAGCGTATACAATGAGCAGTTCTTC
TRBD2	few	TRBJ2-1	TRBV7-3	13	CASGTSGYNEQFF	TGTGCCAGCGGCACTAGCGGGTACAATGAGCAGTTCTTC
TRBD2	.	TRBJ2-3	TRBV7-3	15	CASSLGGSAGVAQYF	TGTGCCAGCAGCTTAGGAGGTTCAGCGGGAGTTGCTCAGTATTTT
.	once	TRBJ2-1	TRBV11-3	15	CASSLYGRLDNEQFF	TGTGCCAGCAGCTTATACGGGAGATTGGACAATGAGCAGTTCTTC
.	.	TRBJ2-3	TRBV7-3	17	CASSPDGGAGRTDTQYF	TGTGCCAGCAGCCCCGACGGGGGCGCGGGCCGCACAGATACGCAGTATTTT
.	.	TRBJ1-1	TRBV6-5	14	CASSLTLATTEAFF	TGTGCCAGCAGTCTTACCCTGGCAACGACTGAAGCTTTCTTT
TRBD1	.	TRBJ2-7	TRBV12-5	18	CASGRKDRGITLVYEQYF	TGTGCTAGTGGCCGAAAAGACAGGGGAATTACACTTGTCTACGAGCAGTACTTC
.	.	TRBJ2-5	TRBV7-9	14	CASSPERADETQYF	TGTGCCAGCAGCCCGGAGCGGGCTGATGAGACCCAGTACTTC
.	few	TRBJ2-1	TRBV9	12	CASSTNYNEQFF	TGTGCCAGCAGCACTAATTACAATGAGCAGTTCTTC
.	.	TRBJ1-2	TRBV10-3	13	CAISQGLNYGYTF	TGTGCCATCAGTCAAGGACTGAACTATGGCTACACCTTC
.	.	TRBJ2-7	TRBV10-3	14	CAISNRGPPSEQYF	TGTGCCATCAGTAACCGAGGGCCGCCATCAGAGCAGTACTTC
.	few	TRBJ1-5	TRBV28	16	CASSFLDRNQNQPQHF	TGTGCCAGCAGTTTCCTGGACAGAAACCAAAATCAGCCCCAGCATTTT
TRBD1	.	TRBJ2-2	TRBV5-1	16	CASSWAGTGATGELFF	TGCGCCAGCAGCTGGGCCGGGACAGGGGCGACCGGGGAGCTGTTTTTT